The clone carrying this T cell receptor beta chain was counted many times. Amplified TCR beta CDR3 regions derived from RNA transcripts. Initially, a first-round RT-PCR of the TCR CDR3 employed the HTBI primer set. TCRdb ran MiXCR on the multiplex PCR reads and lists one entry per CDR3 protein. The table shows approximately 400,000 distinct CDR3 sequences, with 15% to 18% occurring only once. From germline, CDR1 is MGHRA and CDR2 YSYEKL. With 0 bases removed from V and 7 bases from J, the gap between germline ends came to 19 bases. The CDR3 has 16 residues. Disease duration under 2 months; hyperthyroidism patients were aged 18 to 65. Sample collection date corresponds to first hyperthyroidism diagnosis, prior to any ophthalmopathy symptoms. Fresh 10 ml peripheral blood yielded PBMCs. The data derive from a study of T cells in Graves' hyperthyroidism and ophthalmopathy. Study background: Peripheral blood sampling occurred at initial diagnosis, before any treatment.

J is TRBJ2-7 and V is TRBV4-1; D is unresolved. The receptor's source is a woman in her late teens or twenties with Graves' hyperthyroidism that later progressed to Graves' ophthalmopathy. Sequenced input: blood. DNA for the CDR3: TGCGCCAGCAGCCAAGAAGTGGTGGAGACATTCGGGGAGCAGTACTTC. Protein product: CASSQEVVETFGEQYF.